The next 26 T cell receptor beta chains were all read from a single sample in a study of a mutant IDH1 vaccine in newly diagnosed glioma. Their recognized antigens are unknown. Generated by immunoSEQ multiplex PCR, the TCRdb table keeps only in-frame clones and is missing some. The sample records 35,000 to 50,000 clones, approximately 89% being singletons. Noted time point: week 23, last vaccination. The investigators gave 300 ug of mutant IDH1 20-mer peptide in each vaccine dose, together with topical imiquimod. The sequencing here drew on PBMCs, taken from a glioma patient whose treatment included an IDH1 peptide vaccine. Receptors were obtained from a man aged 45 to 65 with glioma.

The chain joins TRBV6-1 to TRBJ1-5; D is possibly TRBD1 (5 bases). The ends were cut back, 6 bases at V and 4 bases at J, with 16 bases in the middle. CDR1 and CDR2 (germline): MNHNS, SASEGT. The CDR3 contains 15 residues. The CDR3 region is CASSPQDTQNQPQHF. The CDR3 DNA reads as TGTGCCAGCAGCCCTCAGGACACCCAAAATCAGCCCCAGCATTTT.

This chain connects TRBV7-2 to TRBJ1-2, with D tentatively TRBD1 (6 bases). Trimming took off 5 bases at V and 1 base at J, with 14 bases between the two ends. Germline CDR1 is SGHTA and CDR2 is FQGNSA. This CDR3 has 15 residues. This CDR3 is CASSVQQGSNYGYTF. CDR3 nucleotides: TGTGCCAGCAGCGTCCAACAGGGAAGTAACTATGGCTACACCTTC.

CDR3 nucleotide sequence: TGCGCCAGCAGCTTACAGGGGGCCGGACAGCCCCAGCATTTT. Translation gives CASSLQGAGQPQHF. The chain combines TRBV5-1 with TRBJ1-5; 9 nucleotides agree with TRBD1. This CDR3 region has 14 residues. The germline gives CDR1 SGHRS, CDR2 YFSETQ. V was clipped by 2 bases and J by 7 bases; unmatched bases: 4.

The V gene is TRBV2, the J gene TRBJ2-5, with D unclear. The length of the CDR3 is 11 residues. CDR1 is SNHLY, CDR2 FYNNEI, per germline. With 5 bases removed from V and 2 bases from J, the gap between germline ends came to 3 bases. The CDR3 region has the DNA TGTGCCAGCAGTTCACAAGAGACCCAGTACTTC. It specifies CASSSQETQYF.

The chain joins TRBV5-1 to TRBJ2-7; D is unresolved. V was cut by 5 bases and J by 3 bases, with 9 bases left in between. The germline CDR1 and CDR2 sequences are SGHRS and YFSETQ. The CDR3 is 12 residues long. CDR3 DNA: TGCGCCAGCAGTTCCCGAGGCTACGAGCAGTACTTC. This sequence encodes CASSSRGYEQYF. Together with reference TRBV5-1 and TRBJ2-7, the CDR3 gives the full variable domain: KAGVTQTPRYLIKTRGQQVTLSCSPISGHRSVSWYQQTPGQGLQFLFEYFSETQRNKGNFPGRFSGRQFSNSRSEMNVSTLELGDSALYLCASSSRGYEQYFGPGTRLTVT.

The rearrangement links TRBV28 to TRBJ2-2; 12 nucleotides line up with TRBD2. Looked up from germline, CDR1 is MDHEN and CDR2 is SYDVKM. The junction had 7 bases not matched to a gene; V was cut back by 5 bases and J by 6 bases. The CDR3 runs to 16 residues. The CDR3, as DNA: TGTGCCAGCAGTCTAGCGGGAGGGCCGACGGCCGGGGAGCTGTTTTTT. It encodes CASSLAGGPTAGELFF.

This clone was found once. The J gene is TRBJ1-2, the V gene TRBV13; D perhaps matches TRBD1 (5 bases). The CDR3 runs to 15 residues. Germline V CDR1 and CDR2: PRHDT, FYEKMQ (reference sequence). V was trimmed by 6 bases and J by 5 bases, leaving 19 bases between them. The CDR3 region is CASRLGGSLQYGYTF. As DNA, the CDR3 is TGTGCCAGCAGACTCGGGGGGAGCCTACAATATGGCTACACCTTC.

This clone was recorded once. V and J are TRBV5-4 and TRBJ1-1; 9 bases agree with TRBD1. Per germline, CDR1 SGHNT and CDR2 YYREEE (reference sequence). The CDR3 length is 16 residues. Trimming removed 5 bases from V and 6 bases from J; junction bases left unmatched: 14. The CDR3 DNA is TGTGCCAGCAGTTCCGGACAGGGGTCCTCTGGGGCTGAAGCTTTCTTT. This codes for CASSSGQGSSGAEAFF.

V gene TRBV7-9 combines with J gene TRBJ1-1, with no clear D. The V end was cut by 5 bases, the J end by 1 base, with 11 bases between. Germline CDR1 and CDR2: SEHNR and FQNEAQ (reference sequence). The CDR3 extends over 14 amino acids. CDR3 protein: CASSKLTRNTEAFF. Here the CDR3 DNA reads TGTGCCAGCAGCAAACTCACAAGGAACACTGAAGCTTTCTTT.

V and J are TRBV5-1 and TRBJ2-5; 11 positions agree with TRBD1. The CDR3 contains 16 residues. Germline assignment: CDR1 SGHRS and CDR2 YFSETQ. J lost 3 bases, V lost 4 bases, and 8 bases had no gene match. CDR3 coding DNA: TGCGCCAGCAGCCGGGAAGGGACAGGGGGAAAAGAGACCCAGTACTTC. Its protein product is CASSREGTGGKETQYF.

The chain is built from TRBV29-1 and TRBJ1-1; 7 bases line up with TRBD1. CDR3 length: 13 amino acids. CDR1 SQVTM and CDR2 ANQGSEA come from the germline V gene. V dropped 7 bases and J dropped 0; count of bases not matched to a gene: 5. CDR3 sequence (DNA): TGCAGCGCAGACAGGGCCCTGAACACTGAAGCTTTCTTT. It specifies CSADRALNTEAFF.

This clone was observed a single time. The genes are TRBV7-3 and TRBJ2-2; maybe TRBD2 (5 bases). Germline assignment: CDR1 SGHTA and CDR2 FQGTGA. The CDR3 is made up of 14 amino acids. Trimming took off 2 bases at V and 5 bases at J, with 9 bases between the two ends. The CDR3 spells CASSLGLLTGELFF. The CDR3, as DNA: TGTGCCAGCAGCTTAGGACTGTTGACCGGGGAGCTGTTTTTT.

This clone has a single count. The rearrangement joins TRBV5-4 to TRBJ2-1; TRBD2 matches at 11 bases. The CDR3 covers 16 residues. Germline CDR1 and CDR2: SGHNT and YYREEE (reference sequence). The V gene end was trimmed by 4 bases and the J gene end by 5 bases; junction bases not matched to a gene: 8. CDR3 sequence: CASSRYGLAGNNEQFF. The CDR3, as DNA: TGTGCCAGCAGCCGCTACGGACTAGCGGGTAACAATGAGCAGTTCTTC.

The V call is TRBV27, the J call TRBJ2-7, with D maybe TRBD1 (5 bases). CDR1 and CDR2 (germline): MNHEY, SMNVEV (reference sequence). This CDR3 has 12 residues. Trimming left V 7 bases short and J 6 bases short, with 13 bases between. DNA of the CDR3: TGTGCCAGCAAAGGGGCAAGCGCCGAGCAGTACTTC. This translates into CASKGASAEQYF.

The chain couples TRBV6-6 to TRBJ1-3, with D unclear. CDR3 length: 14 residues. Germline assignment: CDR1 MNHNY and CDR2 SVGAGI (reference sequence). The V gene lost 6 bases and the J gene lost 7 bases, with 16 bases spanning the gap. DNA of the CDR3: TGTGCCAGCAGCCGACCGGGGTTCGGGAACACCATATATTTT. Protein product: CASSRPGFGNTIYF.

The chain recombines TRBV5-4 with TRBJ1-1; D possibly corresponds to TRBD1 (5 bases). This CDR3 has 14 amino acids. Per the germline V gene, CDR1 is SGHNT and CDR2 is YYREEE (reference sequence). The V gene lost 2 bases and the J gene lost 4 bases, with 12 bases spanning the gap. CDR3 region: CASSLGGVVTEAFF. The CDR3 bases are TGTGCCAGCAGCTTAGGAGGGGTTGTCACTGAAGCTTTCTTT.

The rearrangement links TRBV6-9 to TRBJ2-7; 9 nucleotides align to TRBD2. This CDR3 is 14 amino acids long. Per the germline V gene, CDR1 is MNHGY and CDR2 is SVAAGI. Trimming at V came to 7 bases and at J to 2 bases, leaving 6 bases not matched to a gene. The CDR3 reads CASNASGIAYEQYF. CDR3 DNA sequence: TGTGCCAGCAATGCTAGCGGGATAGCCTACGAGCAGTACTTC.

J is TRBJ2-5 and V is TRBV6-5; 8 positions agree with TRBD2. The length of the CDR3 is 14 residues. Looked up from germline, CDR1 is MNHEY and CDR2 is SVGAGI. J gave up 7 bases and V 7 bases, and 11 bases lay outside the gene matches. DNA for the CDR3: TGTGCCAGCACTGCCTCCTCGGGAGGGGGGACCCAGTACTTC. It translates to CASTASSGGGTQYF.

The gene calls are TRBV5-8 and TRBJ1-5, with D unclear. Trimming shortened V by 5 bases and J by 0 bases, and 15 bases separated the two germline ends. The CDR3 has 16 residues. The germline gives CDR1 SGHTS, CDR2 YDEGEE. DNA of the CDR3: TGTGCCAGCAGGCTTATCGGCCGGGATAGCAATCAGCCCCAGCATTTT. It specifies CASRLIGRDSNQPQHF.

This chain connects TRBV12-5 to TRBJ1-2; D is ambiguous. The CDR3 has 13 amino acids. Trimming took 1 base from V and 5 from J, leaving 8 bases between them. In germline, CDR1 is LGHNT, CDR2 FRNRAP. The CDR3 bases are TGTGCTAGTGGTTTGGGGGTAGGGTATGGCTACACCTTC. It is translated as CASGLGVGYGYTF.

CDR3 sequence: CASSLDWGDYGYTF. The CDR3 DNA is TGTGCCAGCAGCTTGGATTGGGGAGACTATGGCTACACCTTC. The chain employs TRBV5-5 and TRBJ1-2; D uncertain. CDR1 SGHKS and CDR2 YYEKEE come from the germline V gene (reference sequence). CDR3 size: 14 residues. Trimming cost V 0 bases and J 3 bases, with 9 bases left between them.

J is TRBJ1-2 and V is TRBV27, with TRBD1 matching 9 bases. This CDR3 has 14 residues. Germline CDR1 reads MNHEY; CDR2 reads SMNVEV (reference sequence). V was clipped by 6 bases and J by 6 bases; unmatched bases: 8. The CDR3 DNA is TGTGCCAGCAGGAGATCCACAGGGGGCAATGGCTACACCTTC. Its protein is CASRRSTGGNGYTF.

The rearrangement joins TRBV2 to TRBJ2-6, with 8 bases aligning to TRBD1. The CDR3 runs to 19 residues. The germline CDR1 and CDR2 sequences are SNHLY and FYNNEI. Trimming cost V 6 bases and J 4 bases; bases outside gene matches: 17. CDR3 protein: CASRENRQGITGGANVLTF. The CDR3 bases are TGTGCCAGCAGAGAGAATCGACAGGGGATTACGGGCGGGGCCAACGTCCTGACTTTC.

CDR3 sequence (DNA): TGTGCCAGCACCAATGCTGGGGCCAACGTCCTGACTTTC. It is translated as CASTNAGANVLTF. The rearrangement links TRBV5-4 to TRBJ2-6; D unclear. Trimming removed 6 bases from V and 2 bases from J, with 6 bases in between. The CDR3 covers 13 residues. Germline CDR1 reads SGHNT; CDR2 reads YYREEE (reference sequence).

The chain recombines TRBV5-4 with TRBJ2-1; 12 nucleotides align to TRBD2. Losses at the gene ends were 4 bases for V and 7 bases for J; bases not matched to a gene: 6. The CDR3 is made up of 15 amino acids. Germline lookup yields CDR1 SGHNT and CDR2 YYREEE (reference sequence). The CDR3 here is CASSHGLAGNNEQFF. The CDR3 bases are TGTGCCAGCAGCCACGGACTAGCGGGGAATAATGAGCAGTTCTTC. Using reference TRBV5-4 and TRBJ2-1 for the parts outside the CDR3, the full variable domain is ETGVTQSPTHLIKTRGQQVTLRCSSQSGHNTVSWYQQALGQGPQFIFQYYREEENGRGNFPPRFSGLQFPNYSSELNVNALELDDSALYLCASSHGLAGNNEQFFGPGTRLTVL.

V and J are TRBV7-9 and TRBJ1-1, with D possibly matching TRBD1 (5 bases). Germline V gene sequence: CDR1 SEHNR, CDR2 FQNEAQ (reference sequence). The CDR3 is 15 amino acids. V lost 2 bases and J 2 bases, leaving 12 bases between the germline ends. CDR3 in DNA: TGTGCCAGCAGCTTACTGGGGCAGGGAAACACTGAAGCTTTCTTT. It translates to CASSLLGQGNTEAFF.